A selection of T cell receptor beta chains follows, all from one sample in a study of blood T cell repertoires in COVID-19. The table came from immunoSEQ multiplex PCR; TCRdb's copy has only in-frame clones and leaves some out. Of over 150,000 clones listed, 80% to 90% are singletons. The sample taken for sequencing was PBMCs or T cells enriched from blood (not recorded which). The source is a young woman who had recovered from COVID-19. The CDR3 runs from the conserved cysteine through the conserved F or W. Each record gives: clone size, V gene, D gene, J gene, CDR3 protein, CDR3 DNA. The D gene is left open where the match is weak. A row's size may be missing; if present it is once, few, many or a size class.

size: .
V: TRBV27
D: TRBD2
J: TRBJ2-1
CDR3: CASSFQREVNEQFF
DNA: TGTGCCAGCAGTTTCCAGCGGGAGGTCAATGAGCAGTTCTTC

size: once
V: TRBV15
D: TRBD1
J: TRBJ1-5
CDR3: CATSLTTGGGQPQHF
DNA: TGTGCCACCAGTCTAACCACAGGGGGCGGTCAGCCCCAGCATTTT

size: .
V: TRBV19
D: TRBD2
J: TRBJ2-2
CDR3: CASTIDRGGAGELFF
DNA: TGTGCCAGTACCATAGATCGTGGGGGGGCCGGGGAGCTGTTTTTT

size: .
V: TRBV3-1/TRBV3-2
D: .
J: TRBJ1-1
CDR3: CASSQSGQMNTEAFF
DNA: TGTGCCAGCAGCCAAAGCGGACAGATGAACACTGAAGCTTTCTTT

size: .
V: TRBV30
D: .
J: TRBJ1-3
CDR3: CAWNQGRGNTIYF
DNA: TGTGCCTGGAATCAGGGACGGGGGAACACCATATATTTT

size: .
V: TRBV11-3
D: .
J: TRBJ2-7
CDR3: CASSSSGVHNEQYF
DNA: TGTGCCAGCAGCTCCTCCGGGGTACACAACGAGCAGTACTTC

size: once
V: TRBV7-2
D: .
J: TRBJ2-3
CDR3: CASSLAETGTQYF
DNA: TGTGCCAGCAGCTTAGCCGAAACGGGTACGCAGTATTTT

size: .
V: TRBV28
D: TRBD1
J: TRBJ2-6
CDR3: CASSLSKLGGPGANVLTF
DNA: TGTGCCAGCAGTTTATCGAAGTTAGGGGGCCCTGGGGCCAACGTCCTGACTTTC

size: once
V: TRBV2
D: TRBD1
J: TRBJ1-1
CDR3: CASRIDRGESTEAFF
DNA: TGTGCCAGCAGGATCGACAGGGGCGAGAGCACTGAAGCTTTCTTT

size: .
V: TRBV4-3
D: TRBD1
J: TRBJ1-4
CDR3: CASSQDVTGGRSEKLFF
DNA: TGCGCCAGCAGCCAAGATGTCACAGGGGGCAGGAGTGAAAAACTGTTTTTT

size: .
V: TRBV9
D: .
J: TRBJ2-2
CDR3: CASSSTFDLGNTGELFF
DNA: TGTGCCAGCAGCTCGACCTTCGACCTAGGGAACACCGGGGAGCTGTTTTTT

size: .
V: TRBV24-1
D: .
J: TRBJ2-1
CDR3: CATSMTELNEQFF
DNA: TGTGCCACCAGTATGACAGAACTAAATGAGCAGTTCTTC

size: .
V: TRBV7-3
D: TRBD2
J: TRBJ2-3
CDR3: CASSLRREPDTQYF
DNA: TGTGCCAGCAGCTTGAGGCGGGAGCCAGATACGCAGTATTTT

size: once
V: TRBV6-5
D: .
J: TRBJ1-6
CDR3: CASSYGWSSYNSPLHF
DNA: TGTGCCAGCAGTTACGGGTGGAGCTCCTATAATTCACCCCTCCACTTT

size: .
V: TRBV2
D: TRBD2
J: TRBJ2-3
CDR3: CASTPTLASSTDTQYF
DNA: TGTGCCAGCACCCCGACACTAGCGTCTTCCACAGATACGCAGTATTTT

size: .
V: TRBV18
D: .
J: TRBJ1-1
CDR3: CASSPPDLGYTEAFF
DNA: TGTGCCAGCTCACCACCAGACCTCGGGTACACTGAAGCTTTCTTT

size: once
V: TRBV19
D: .
J: TRBJ1-6
CDR3: CASSFGVRVNSPLHF
DNA: TGTGCCAGTAGTTTTGGGGTGAGGGTGAATTCACCCCTCCACTTT

size: once
V: TRBV2
D: .
J: TRBJ2-3
CDR3: CASSLDSETSTDTQYF
DNA: TGTGCCAGCAGCCTCGACAGCGAAACTAGCACAGATACGCAGTATTTT

size: .
V: TRBV5-1
D: TRBD2
J: TRBJ2-1
CDR3: CASSLLAGPYNEQFF
DNA: TGCGCCAGCAGCTTACTAGCGGGACCCTACAATGAGCAGTTCTTC

size: .
V: TRBV30
D: TRBD1
J: TRBJ1-1
CDR3: CAGTGTGGFHAEAFF
DNA: TGTGCCGGGACCGGGACAGGGGGCTTCCATGCTGAAGCTTTCTTT

size: .
V: TRBV27
D: .
J: TRBJ1-4
CDR3: CASSLSKPQRANEKLFF
DNA: TGTGCCAGCAGTTTATCCAAACCCCAACGGGCTAATGAAAAACTGTTTTTT

size: .
V: TRBV7-2
D: .
J: TRBJ2-7
CDR3: CASSLGGQTWVREQYF
DNA: TGTGCCAGCAGCTTAGGGGGACAAACGTGGGTTCGCGAGCAGTACTTC

size: .
V: TRBV4-3
D: TRBD2
J: TRBJ2-3
CDR3: CASSQGSGGITDTQYF
DNA: TGCGCCAGCAGCCAAGGGAGCGGGGGAATCACAGATACGCAGTATTTT

size: few
V: TRBV5-1
D: TRBD2
J: TRBJ2-2
CDR3: CASSSDRAIQQGLAGSGTGELFF
DNA: TGCGCCAGCAGCTCGGACCGGGCCATCCAACAGGGACTAGCGGGATCGGGCACCGGGGAGCTGTTTTTT

size: .
V: TRBV6-4
D: TRBD2
J: TRBJ2-3
CDR3: CASSEVAGGPDTQYF
DNA: TGTGCCAGCAGTGAGGTAGCGGGAGGGCCAGATACGCAGTATTTT

size: .
V: TRBV9
D: .
J: TRBJ1-2
CDR3: CASSVDRDGYTF
DNA: TGTGCCAGCAGCGTAGACAGGGACGGCTACACCTTC

size: .
V: TRBV13
D: TRBD1
J: TRBJ2-7
CDR3: CASSRGQFSYEQYF
DNA: TGTGCCAGCAGCCGGGGACAGTTTAGCTACGAGCAGTACTTC

size: many
V: TRBV6-2/TRBV6-3
D: .
J: TRBJ2-5
CDR3: CASSYSDIPIQDGTQYF
DNA: TGTGCCAGCAGTTACTCTGACATTCCAATCCAAGACGGGACCCAGTACTTC

size: .
V: TRBV5-6
D: .
J: TRBJ1-2
CDR3: CASSPYYRGGYTF
DNA: TGTGCCAGCAGCCCCTATTACCGGGGTGGCTACACCTTC

size: .
V: TRBV7-2
D: .
J: TRBJ1-1
CDR3: CASSLDGVNTEAFF
DNA: TGTGCCAGCAGCTTAGACGGGGTGAACACTGAAGCTTTCTTT

size: .
V: TRBV5-1
D: TRBD1
J: TRBJ2-4
CDR3: CASSLASGTGVGALAKNIQYF
DNA: TGCGCCAGCAGCTTGGCCTCCGGGACAGGGGTTGGCGCCTTAGCCAAAAACATTCAGTACTTC